This TCR beta chain was sequenced in a study of CD8 T cells in ankylosing spondylitis. Notes on the study in general: There was a TCR beta motif, made of 7 or 8 highly homologous variants, that appeared characteristic of ankylosing spondylitis blood. Clones linked to disease, bearing a CD8+ phenotype, were relatively rare in peripheral blood. A number of the motif variants had already been described in reactive arthritis synovial fluid and blood.

This clonotype was detected many times. What it binds is not known. The V gene end was trimmed by 5 bases and the J gene end by 5 bases; junction bases not matched to a gene: 7. The CDR3 extends over 14 amino acids. The germline V gene has CDR1 MDHEN and CDR2 SYDVKM. From the 5' RACE reads, TCRdb called clonotypes with MiXCR, one entry per CDR3 protein. Among 69,000 or so distinct CDR3 sequences listed, 5.3% were seen once. Sequencing was performed on blood, either unsorted or a sorted T cell fraction (not recorded which). The chain joins TRBV28 to TRBJ2-3; 7 bases map to TRBD2. The clonotype originates from a male donor with ankylosing spondylitis or in good health (not recorded which). The CDR3 DNA follows: TGTGCCAGCAGTGGGGGGGTGGTCCAAGATACGCAGTATTTT. Protein: CASSGGVVQDTQYF.